The clone carrying this T cell receptor (beta chain) has just a few counts. Antigen unknown. This specimen belongs to a study of vaccination effects on CD4 cells after COVID-19. Study overall: BNT162b2 vaccine or mRNA-1273 vaccine was given to participants in two doses. Study-level results: Late post-vaccination, clones induced by infection and those induced by vaccine underwent marked clonal contraction.

Losses at the gene ends were 6 bases for V and 0 bases for J; bases not matched to a gene: 11. From germline, CDR1 is LGHNT and CDR2 FRNRAP. The CDR3 is 17 amino acids. The table came from immunoSEQ multiplex PCR; TCRdb's copy has only in-frame clones and leaves some out. Of around 41,000 clones listed, roughly 79% are singletons. Antigen-specific CD4+ T cell clonotypes were called by their expansion after viral peptide-pool culture in ViraFEST. Having been cultured for less than 13 days, the cells underwent CD4+ T cell isolation. Having tested negative for nucleocapsid antibodies, the vaccine recipients showed no prior SARS-CoV-2 infection. Every well housed two million PBMC, which grew in culture alongside around 10 IU/ml IL-2 and 10 ug/ml peptides. Fresh IL-2-containing medium replaced half the medium on days 3 and 7.

The chain recombines TRBV12-5 with TRBJ2-1; 7 bases align to TRBD2. Sequenced material: CD4+ T cells from PBMCs cultured with SARS-CoV-2 spike peptides, taken before COVID-19 vaccination. The sequence derives from a human donor who received a COVID-19 vaccine. In nucleotides, the CDR3 is TGTGCTAGTGGCTTCGCTTGGGGGAGGGCCTCCTACAATGAGCAGTTCTTC. As protein: CASGFAWGRASYNEQFF.